This TCR beta chain was recorded in a study of cytomegalovirus exposure and HLA in healthy donors. Study information: Of some 410 genotyped donors, more than 75% grouped in the Caucasian-associated ancestry cluster.

Study results and caveats: Differences between HLA loci emerged in a later analysis of TCR association rates, with DRB1 most and HLA-C fewest. Listed as cytomegalovirus-associated were 164 TCR beta chains.

Vbeta (60) and Jbeta (13) primers were used in the PCR. This table comes from immunoSEQ multiplex PCR, and its TCRdb copy is limited to in-frame clones, with some not included. The sample records about 150,000 clones, 60% to 80% being singletons. Unrecorded immune exposures were likely, despite nominal health at sampling. Concerning this clone itself: The antigen is unknown.

Losses at the gene ends were 5 bases for V and 6 bases for J; bases not matched to a gene: 3. The CDR3 length is 14 residues. Germline V gives CDR1 MNHNS, CDR2 SASEGT. The receptor comes from a middle-aged man in good health and CMV-seropositive. J is TRBJ1-5 and V is TRBV6-1, with 11 bases aligning to TRBD1. The sample comprised PBMCs. This chain's CDR3 is CASSTGQGVQPQHF. DNA of the CDR3: TGTGCCAGCAGTACGGGACAGGGGGTTCAGCCCCAGCATTTT.